The 10 T cell receptor beta chains below were found in one sample sequenced in a study of cytomegalovirus exposure and HLA in healthy donors. Primers for the PCR totalled 60 Vbeta and 13 Jbeta. Profiled with immunoSEQ multiplex PCR; TCRdb holds only in-frame clones, not every one. The table has tens of thousands of clones, around three quarters seen once; the top ten hold about 22%. The sample consisted of PBMCs. These receptors were collected from a woman in her forties or fifties in good health and CMV-seropositive.

DNA for the CDR3: TGCGCCAGCAGCTTGGCAGGACAGGGGATCTACGAGCAGTACTTC. It is translated as CASSLAGQGIYEQYF. The chain is built from TRBV5-1 and TRBJ2-7, with TRBD1 matching over 9 bases. In germline, CDR1 is SGHRS, CDR2 YFSETQ. The J segment lost 3 bases and the V segment lost 0 bases, leaving 4 bases of the junction unmatched. CDR3 length: 15 amino acids.

The chain couples TRBV19 to TRBJ1-5; TRBD1 might be the D (6 bases). This CDR3 contains 18 residues. The V end was cut by 7 bases, the J end by 0 bases, with 22 bases between. CDR1 LNHDA and CDR2 SQIVND come from the germline V gene (reference sequence). The CDR3 loop is CASNSGQSLGDSNQPQHF. In nucleotides, the CDR3 is TGTGCCAGTAACTCAGGACAGAGCCTAGGAGATAGCAATCAGCCCCAGCATTTT. The complete variable domain, with remaining parts taken from reference TRBV19 and TRBJ1-5, reads DGGITQSPKYLFRKEGQNVTLSCEQNLNHDAMYWYRQDPGQGLRLIYYSQIVNDFQKGDIAEGYSVSREKKESFPLTVTSAQKNPTAFYLCASNSGQSLGDSNQPQHFGDGTRLSIL.

The chain joins TRBV10-2 to TRBJ1-5; TRBD1 matches at 9 bases. CDR3 size: 14 residues. The ends lost 5 bases at V and 8 bases at J; junction bases unmatched: 7. Germline lookup yields CDR1 WSHSY and CDR2 SAAADI. The CDR3 DNA reads TGCGCCAGCAGTAGCACAGGGGGCGCGAAGCCCCAGCATTTT. Encoded protein: CASSSTGGAKPQHF.

This clone showed up just a few times. The chain links TRBV5-6 to TRBJ1-1; TRBD1 might be the D (5 bases). Per the germline V gene, CDR1 is SGHDT and CDR2 is YYEEEE. This CDR3 has 13 amino acids. The V end lost 0 bases, the J end lost 3 bases, and 6 bases lay between the germline ends. CDR3 sequence reads: CASSLVGDTEAFF. In DNA, the CDR3 is TGTGCCAGCAGCTTGGTAGGGGACACTGAAGCTTTCTTT.

The chain uses TRBV29-1 and TRBJ2-5; D perhaps matches TRBD2 (6 bases). Trimming removed 4 bases from V and 4 bases from J, with 10 bases in between. Germline lookup yields CDR1 SQVTM and CDR2 ANQGSEA. This CDR3 is 12 amino acids long. The CDR3 reads CSVGLRGETQYF. CDR3 coding DNA: TGCAGCGTTGGTCTGCGGGGAGAGACCCAGTACTTC.

The chain carries TRBV2 and TRBJ2-3, with TRBD2 matching 9 bases. Trimming at V came to 2 bases and at J to 11 bases, leaving 8 bases not matched to a gene. The CDR3 is 14 residues long. Germline CDR1 and CDR2: SNHLY and FYNNEI. The CDR3 spells CASSELAGAALQYF. CDR3 coding DNA: TGTGCCAGCAGTGAATTAGCGGGGGCGGCTTTGCAGTATTTT.

This clone was seen only once. CDR3 sequence reads: CASSFELGGQETQYF. In DNA form, the CDR3 reads TGTGCCAGCAGCTTTGAGTTGGGGGGCCAAGAGACCCAGTACTTC. This chain links TRBV7-2 with TRBJ2-5; perhaps TRBD2 as D (6 bases). CDR1 and CDR2 from the germline V gene are SGHTA and FQGNSA. CDR3 length: 15 residues. Trimming pared 3 bases from V and 1 base from J, leaving 12 bases between.

The gene calls are TRBV9 and TRBJ2-7; no firm D call. Trimming removed 0 bases at V and 6 bases at J, with 7 bases between. The CDR3 is 12 residues long. Germline CDR1 reads SGDLS; CDR2 reads YYNGEE. The CDR3 region is CASSVDESEQYF. CDR3 DNA: TGTGCCAGCAGCGTAGACGAGTCCGAGCAGTACTTC.

The chain joins TRBV7-3 to TRBJ2-5; 7 positions agree with TRBD2. V lost 2 bases and J lost 3; bases outside the gene matches: 3. Per the germline V gene, CDR1 is SGHTA and CDR2 is FQGTGA. The CDR3 has 14 amino acids. The chain's CDR3 is CASSLWAGEETQYF. The CDR3 bases are TGTGCCAGCAGCTTATGGGCGGGGGAAGAGACCCAGTACTTC.

This rearrangement joins TRBV9 to TRBJ1-1, with 7 bases fitting TRBD1. Germline CDR1 and CDR2: SGDLS and YYNGEE. This CDR3 contains 15 residues. V shed 4 bases, J shed 6 bases, and the junction held 12 bases outside the gene matches. The CDR3 DNA is TGTGCCAGCAGCCAAAGACAGGGAGGTCTCTCTGAAGCTTTCTTT. It encodes CASSQRQGGLSEAFF.